This T cell receptor (beta chain) is from a study of shared T cell receptors in the human thymus. Some clones are missing from TCRdb's copy, which holds only in-frame ones; the method was immunoSEQ multiplex PCR. The data show about 610,000 clones, with 70% to 90% seen just once and around 0.01% held by the top ten. Trimming cost V 0 bases and J 4 bases, with 4 bases left between them. This CDR3 has 14 residues. Germline lookup yields CDR1 KGHSH and CDR2 LQKENI. These data were also reused for a study on human thymus T cells. That paper states: Corrective cardiac operations yielded the resected thymus tissue. Thymic repertoires from unrelated individuals overlapped highly, related research reported.

The receptor was isolated from a boy in the first two years of life with a congenital heart defect. The chain joins TRBV18 to TRBJ2-6; D is undetermined. The sequenced material came from thymocytes. CDR3 coding DNA: TGTGCCAGCTCACCACCGACAGGGGCCAACGTCCTGACTTTC. This sequence encodes CASSPPTGANVLTF. Drawing the rest from reference TRBV18 and TRBJ2-6, the complete variable domain is NAGVMQNPRHLVRRRGQEARLRCSPMKGHSHVYWYRQLPEEGLKFMVYLQKENIIDESGMPKERFSAEFPKEGPSILRIQQVVRGDSAAYFCASSPPTGANVLTFGAGSRLTVL.